This TCR beta chain is from a study of cytomegalovirus exposure and HLA in healthy donors. Study-wide background: Researchers previously reported finding roughly 120 million unique TCR beta sequences from some 180 million T cells. Regarding the study as a whole: Later analysis found that TCR beta chains associated with HLA were more clonally expanded than other, equally common chains. There were a few CMV-associated chains whose specificity for CMV antigens was confirmed in vitro.

Concerning this clone: Antigen unknown.

The PCR contained 60 Vbeta and 13 Jbeta primers. The assay was immunoSEQ multiplex PCR, and TCRdb's table has in-frame clones only and misses some. Here the sample spans around 110,000 clones, 82% being singletons. Trimming took 4 bases from V and 7 from J; bases not matched to a gene: 10. The germline V gene encodes CDR1 MGHRA and CDR2 YSYEKL. CDR3 size: 17 residues. The sequence was collected from a man between 25 and 39 years old in good health and CMV-seropositive. Sample: PBMCs. V usage is TRBV4-1 and J usage is TRBJ1-6; 10 bases match TRBD1. The CDR3 nucleotides are TGCGCCAGCAGCCTTTCCGGGACAGGGGAGGCGAATTCACCCCTCCACTTT. It yields the protein CASSLSGTGEANSPLHF.